Listed below are T cell receptor beta chains from one sample, sequenced in a study of vaccination and CD4 T cells after COVID-19. For these TCRs, the target antigens are not known. MiXCR, run by TCRdb on the PCR reads, gives a single entry per CDR3 protein. The table lists 20,000 to 25,000 distinct CDR3 sequences, 48% of them singletons. The specimen was CD4+ T cells from blood, cultured in vitro. Every receptor here comes from a human donor who had recovered from COVID-19. The CDR3 runs from the conserved cysteine through the conserved F or W. D genes are given only for firm matches. Clone size is shown for a subset of rows, as once, few, many or a class of expanded clone.

D	size	J	V	length	CDR3
.	few	TRBJ2-5	TRBV27	14	CASSLEGSQETQYF
.	few	TRBJ2-1	TRBV20-1	10	CSARRETQFF
.	few	TRBJ1-5	TRBV20-1	15	CSARAPQSGNQPQHF
.	few	TRBJ1-3	TRBV7-9	15	CASSRAAGAGNTIYF
.	.	TRBJ1-5	TRBV19	12	CASSIANQPQHF
.	.	TRBJ1-1	TRBV2	13	CASRKEGNTEAFF
.	.	TRBJ1-2	TRBV11-2	13	CASSPMDGYGYTF
TRBD1	.	TRBJ2-7	TRBV12-3/TRBV12-4	16	CASSSTGSIISYEQYF
.	.	TRBJ1-2	TRBV19	18	CASSPRTEGGLRGYGYTF
.	few	TRBJ1-1	TRBV10-3	12	CAISEHNTEAFF
.	.	TRBJ1-3	TRBV7-3	15	CASSRSGASGNTIYF
.	once	TRBJ1-2	TRBV5-5	13	CASSFRGGYGYTF
TRBD2	.	TRBJ2-5	TRBV11-3	15	CASSTRLAGQETQYF
.	few	TRBJ1-1	TRBV20-1	14	CSARDRGWVTEAFF
TRBD2	few	TRBJ2-3	TRBV6-1	16	CASSAQLAASTDTQYF
.	.	TRBJ2-7	TRBV19	15	CASSPSDGTTYEQYF
.	.	TRBJ2-3	TRBV5-1	13	CASRSGSTDTQYF
TRBD2	.	TRBJ2-1	TRBV19	16	CASSIRVASGSNEQFF
.	.	TRBJ1-5	TRBV6-1	12	CATGRVYQPQHF
.	.	TRBJ1-1	TRBV12-5	15	CASGLVLGRSTEAFF
.	.	TRBJ2-7	TRBV27	13	CASSFREWSEQYF
TRBD1	.	TRBJ1-2	TRBV7-2	15	CASGQTRQGNDGYTF
.	few	TRBJ2-3	TRBV7-9	12	CASSPITDTQYF
TRBD1	.	TRBJ1-1	TRBV20-1	15	CSPAGGSSRPTEAFF
.	.	TRBJ2-2	TRBV12-3/TRBV12-4	14	CASSYLVNTGELFF
.	.	TRBJ1-2	TRBV30	17	CAWSPAGWESNNYGYTF
.	.	TRBJ2-2	TRBV6-2/TRBV6-3	15	CASSYGGTNTGELFF
.	once	TRBJ2-3	TRBV27	13	CASSSPYTDTQYF
.	once	TRBJ1-1	TRBV3-1	14	CASSQNGGNTEAFF
.	.	TRBJ1-2	TRBV7-9	13	CASSLPGGYGYTF
TRBD1	medium-sized	TRBJ1-5	TRBV2	13	CASSQGANQPQHF
.	.	TRBJ1-2	TRBV7-9	14	CASYRAGSNYGYTF
.	.	TRBJ2-3	TRBV19	16	CASSPRSKDPTDTQYF
.	few	TRBJ2-1	TRBV24-1	11	CATSEINEQFF
.	few	TRBJ2-5	TRBV20-1	14	CSARRGGGPETQYF
.	few	TRBJ1-5	TRBV21-1	15	CASSSARGRGQPQHF
.	.	TRBJ1-2	TRBV21-1	16	CASTLFLGQGVRGYTF
.	.	TRBJ1-1	TRBV7-9	16	CASSLGGIGRNTEAFF
TRBD1	few	TRBJ1-5	TRBV30	15	CAWRQTGQQNQPQHF
.	.	TRBJ2-5	TRBV7-9	11	CASSRGETQYF
.	.	TRBJ1-2	TRBV24-1	13	CATSESLNYGYTF
TRBD1	.	TRBJ1-4	TRBV20-1	14	CSAPRTGENEKLFF
.	few	TRBJ2-4	TRBV21-1	16	CASSKPRTSSKNIQYF
.	few	TRBJ2-1	TRBV7-3	11	CASSPGYEQFF
.	.	TRBJ1-2	TRBV2	14	CASSERQGHYGYTF
.	once	TRBJ2-2	TRBV6-4	16	CASSRGADRDTGELFF
.	.	TRBJ2-1	TRBV21-1	16	CASSKNGGGRYNEQFF
TRBD1	few	TRBJ1-2	TRBV10-1	13	CASSESTGGGYTF
TRBD1	.	TRBJ2-7	TRBV5-1	14	CASSPVAGGIEQYF
.	.	TRBJ1-1	TRBV19	12	CATRPRETEAFF
.	.	TRBJ1-1	TRBV6-1	11	CASTSNRVAFF